This passage covers 8 T cell receptor beta chains from one sample sequenced in a study of T cell repertoires in cytomegalovirus infection. A single record per CDR3 protein comes from TCRdb applying MiXCR to the reads. The sample lists more than 150,000 distinct CDR3 sequences, under 25% occurring once. Sequenced input: PBMCs. The receptors come from a human donor in good health (CMV status not recorded). Some clones in this sample may be carry-over from other donors' samples.

This clonotype was counted a few times. The chain uses TRBV15 and TRBJ1-1; no definite D call. The CDR3 has 13 amino acids. V was cut by 1 base and J by 2 bases, with 5 bases left in between. Germline CDR1 and CDR2: LNHNV and YYDKDF (reference sequence). The CDR3 sequence is CATSRGGNTEAFF. The CDR3 DNA sequence: TGTGCCACCAGCAGAGGAGGCAACACTGAAGCTTTCTTT.

The V call is TRBV6-2 or TRBV6-3, the J call TRBJ1-1, with D possibly being TRBD1 (5 bases). Trimming removed 0 bases from V and 5 bases from J, with 13 bases in between. The CDR3 contains 15 residues. Germline-derived CDR1 and CDR2 are MNHEY and SVGEGT. CDR3 bases: TGTGCCAGCAGTTACTCGGGGACCAAAGGGACTGAAGCTTTCTTT. Its protein is CASSYSGTKGTEAFF.

The chain recombines TRBV12-3 or TRBV12-4 with TRBJ1-2; unclear D gene. V lost 0 bases and J lost 7, with 9 bases in between. The CDR3 sequence is 13 residues long. The DNA of the CDR3 is TGTGCCAGCAGTTTAGCGCTGGAGAGTGGCTACACCTTC. Translation gives CASSLALESGYTF.

The chain joins TRBV12-3 or TRBV12-4 to TRBJ1-4, with no clear D. The CDR3 runs to 14 residues. Trimming removed 3 bases from V and 4 bases from J, with 9 bases in between. The CDR3 bases are TGTGCCAGCAGTTTTATACGGGGTAATGAAAAACTGTTTTTT. Protein sequence: CASSFIRGNEKLFF.

This clonotype appeared a few times. This sequence joins TRBV2 and TRBJ2-7, with D uncertain. Trimming pared 2 bases from V and 4 bases from J, leaving 6 bases between. Germline CDR1 reads SNHLY; CDR2 reads FYNNEI. The CDR3 runs to 12 residues. The CDR3 coding sequence is TGTGCCAGCAGTGAACCCCCTTACGAGCAGTACTTC. Protein sequence: CASSEPPYEQYF.

V is TRBV19 and J is TRBJ2-2; TRBD1 is a possible D gene (6 bases). Germline values: CDR1 LNHDA, CDR2 SQIVND (reference sequence). This CDR3 has 15 residues. The germline V and J ends were trimmed by 5 bases and 3 bases, with 13 bases remaining between them. CDR3 residues: CASSPQGRDTGELFF. The CDR3 DNA reads as TGTGCCAGTAGTCCACAGGGTCGGGACACCGGGGAGCTGTTTTTT.

A few counts support this clonotype. J is TRBJ2-5 and V is TRBV12-3 or TRBV12-4, with a weak D call TRBD1 (6 bases). The CDR3 runs 16 residues. V was clipped by 5 bases and J by 5 bases, with 21 bases between them. The CDR3 DNA sequence: TGTGCCAGCAGTCCCTCGGACAGACTTGATTTGGAGACCCAGTACTTC. Translation gives CASSPSDRLDLETQYF.

This clonotype was recorded many times. J is TRBJ1-5 and V is TRBV12-3 or TRBV12-4; tentatively, D is TRBD1 (5 bases). This CDR3 contains 14 residues. Trimming removed 4 bases at V and 3 bases at J, with 10 bases between. The CDR3: CASSWGNSNQPQHF. The CDR3 DNA is TGTGCCAGCAGTTGGGGGAATTCCAATCAGCCCCAGCATTTT.